This TCR beta chain was sequenced during a study of cytomegalovirus exposure and HLA in healthy donors (dated by TCRdb to the late 2010s). In terms of the full investigation: According to a later analysis, the roughly 120 validation repertoires were produced on the same platform as the 600 to 850 repertoires of the first cohort. The study was designed to test whether signatures of past pathogen exposure could be identified by cataloging public T cell receptors. In addition to the first cohort of 666 subjects, a separate validation cohort of 120 different subjects was used. To predict cytomegalovirus infection status, the study combined high-throughput TCR immunosequencing, statistical association of individual TCRs with disease status, and machine learning.

Library preparation employed the immunoSEQ multiplex PCR assay. The study's own analysis went as follows. To diagnose cytomegalovirus status from the catalog of TCR beta chain sequences, a statistical classification framework was built. TCRdb provides this immuneACCESS table in a form limited to in-frame rearrangements. Some clones are lacking; in checked studies, under half of them reflect an unresolved V gene, and why the rest are absent is not known. Clonal size and the V and J genes are those of that table, whereas D and trimming came from the DNA. In this sample the table shows 100,000 to 150,000 clones, 89% of which occur a single time. More than 0.95% of the sample is in the top ten clones. Separate from the roughly 630-subject first cohort, the validation cohort of about 110 subjects was the group to which the donors belonged. The investigation overall reported the following: The classifier was reported to diagnose cytomegalovirus status with high specificity and sensitivity in both the original and validation cohorts. In vitro tests confirmed that a few of the cytomegalovirus-associated TCR beta chains recognize cytomegalovirus antigens. In a later analysis, TCRs clustered in the first cohort were found to also tend to co-occur in the approximately 110 validation repertoires, with about 94% of cluster scores above 0. A later analysis lacked HLA typing for the validation cohort, so it scored co-occurrence in that cohort across all 110 or so repertoires. While some public TCRs were present in many individuals, most TCR sequences turned up only very rarely across donors. In the study, about 150 TCR beta chains were listed as associated with cytomegalovirus. The authors suggested that the approach could potentially be generalized to other disease states and immunological phenotypes.

Reading from cysteine to phenylalanine, the CDR3 counts 15 amino acids. Of the read, only the CDR3 DNA is kept; its 45 bases are in frame from base 1. CDR1 and CDR2 were assigned from the germline V gene as SNHLY and FYNNEI. The germline ends are 16 bases apart after V is trimmed by 3 bases and J by 7 bases. Remarks on this clone: There is no known antigen for this receptor. Base quality data are lacking; no much larger clone is found one base away.

Sequences were obtained from PBMCs. This TCR derives from a woman younger than 35 in good health and CMV-seronegative. The rearranged chain carries TRBV2 and TRBJ2-1; D gene: possibly TRBD1, on 5 matching bases. The DNA is TGTGCCAGCAGTGAGGCGGACACCCTAGAGAATGAGCAGTTCTTC. Its protein product is CASSEADTLENEQFF.